Each of the 3 T cell receptor beta chains below was sequenced from the same sample in a study of T cells after posttransplantation cyclophosphamide. Assay used: immunoSEQ multiplex PCR; TCRdb lists only in-frame clones, some missing. This table holds approximately 18,000 clones with no singletons; the top ten claim around 0.5%. Cyclophosphamide on days +3 and +4 followed busulfan-fludarabine conditioning and a marrow graft. The sequencing here drew on PBMCs, taken after allogeneic stem cell transplant with posttransplant cyclophosphamide. Source of these receptors: a female patient in her 30s who received an allogeneic stem cell transplant from a related donor, was CMV-positive, and had no GVHD. Some T cells may be provided by the graft donor.

This clone was detected ten times or more. V is TRBV6-4 and J is TRBJ1-1; 7 positions match TRBD1. CDR3 size: 14 residues. Germline trimming cut 6 bases from V and 3 bases from J; bases unmatched to any gene: 7. Germline V CDR1 and CDR2: MRHNA, SNTAGT. The CDR3 DNA reads TGTGCCAGCAGGCGGGACAGTGGTTACACTGAAGCTTTCTTT. This gives the protein CASRRDSGYTEAFF.

This clone was detected many times. The CDR3 nucleotides are TGTGCCAGCAGCTTGCCGGGGGTTGCTGGAAACACCATATATTTT. As protein: CASSLPGVAGNTIYF. The chain recombines TRBV5-4 with TRBJ1-3; TRBD1 is a possible D gene (5 bases). Trimming pared 1 base from V and 2 bases from J, leaving 10 bases between. CDR3 length equals 15 residues. Germline CDR1 and CDR2: SGHNT and YYREEE (reference sequence).

This clone appeared many times. This sequence joins TRBV27 and TRBJ2-1; 9 nucleotides align to TRBD1. Trimming at V came to 2 bases and at J to 8 bases, leaving 7 bases not matched to a gene. This CDR3 contains 15 residues. Germline CDR1 is MNHEY and CDR2 is SMNVEV (reference sequence). Here the CDR3 DNA reads TGTGCCAGCAGTTTAAGGGGACAGGGTCTCTATGAGCAGTTCTTC. It translates to CASSLRGQGLYEQFF.